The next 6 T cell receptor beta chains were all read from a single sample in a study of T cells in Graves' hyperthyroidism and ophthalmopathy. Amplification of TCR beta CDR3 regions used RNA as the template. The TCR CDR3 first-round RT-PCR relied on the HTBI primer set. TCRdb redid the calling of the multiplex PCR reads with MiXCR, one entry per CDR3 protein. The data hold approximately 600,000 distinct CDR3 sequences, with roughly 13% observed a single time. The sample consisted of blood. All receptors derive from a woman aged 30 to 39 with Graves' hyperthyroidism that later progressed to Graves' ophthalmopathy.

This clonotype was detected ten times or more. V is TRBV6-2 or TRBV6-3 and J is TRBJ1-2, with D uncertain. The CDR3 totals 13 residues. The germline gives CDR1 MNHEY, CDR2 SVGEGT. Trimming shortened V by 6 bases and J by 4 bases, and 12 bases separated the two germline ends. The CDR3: CASRPREFYGYTF. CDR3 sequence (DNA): TGTGCCAGCAGACCCCGGGAGTTCTATGGCTACACCTTC.

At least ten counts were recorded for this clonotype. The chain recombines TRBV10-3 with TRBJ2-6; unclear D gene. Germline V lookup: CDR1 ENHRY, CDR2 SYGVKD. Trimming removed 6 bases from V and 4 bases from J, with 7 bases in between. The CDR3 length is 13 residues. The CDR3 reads CAIREGGANVLTF. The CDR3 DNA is TGTGCCATCAGGGAAGGGGGGGCCAACGTCCTGACTTTC.

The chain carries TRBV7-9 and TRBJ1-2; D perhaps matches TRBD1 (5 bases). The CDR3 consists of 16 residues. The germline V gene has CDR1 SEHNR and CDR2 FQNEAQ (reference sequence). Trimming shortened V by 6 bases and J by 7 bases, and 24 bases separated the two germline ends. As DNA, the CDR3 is TGTGCCAGCAGTCCCACCGGTTGGGGCATCATTGGTGGCTACACCTTC. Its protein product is CASSPTGWGIIGGYTF. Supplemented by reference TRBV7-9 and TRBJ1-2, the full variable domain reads DTGVSQNPRHKITKRGQNVTFRCDPISEHNRLYWYRQTLGQGPEFLTYFQNEAQLEKSRLLSDRFSAERPKGSFSTLEIQRTEQGDSAMYLCASSPTGWGIIGGYTFGSGTRLTVV.

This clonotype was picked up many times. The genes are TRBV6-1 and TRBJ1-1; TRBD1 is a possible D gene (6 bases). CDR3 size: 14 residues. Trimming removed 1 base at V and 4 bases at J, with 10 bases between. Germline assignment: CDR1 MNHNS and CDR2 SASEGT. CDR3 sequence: CASSEDRAGTEAFF. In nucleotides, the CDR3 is TGTGCCAGCAGTGAAGACAGGGCGGGCACTGAAGCTTTCTTT.

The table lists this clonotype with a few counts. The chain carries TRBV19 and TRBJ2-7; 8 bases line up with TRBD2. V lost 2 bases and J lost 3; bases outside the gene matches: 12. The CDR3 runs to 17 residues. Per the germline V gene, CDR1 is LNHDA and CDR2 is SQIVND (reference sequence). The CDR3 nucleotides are TGTGCCAGTAGTATAATACTAGCGGTCTACGATGACTACGAGCAGTACTTC. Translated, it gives CASSIILAVYDDYEQYF. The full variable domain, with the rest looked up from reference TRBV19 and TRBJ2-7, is DGGITQSPKYLFRKEGQNVTLSCEQNLNHDAMYWYRQDPGQGLRLIYYSQIVNDFQKGDIAEGYSVSREKKESFPLTVTSAQKNPTAFYLCASSIILAVYDDYEQYFGPGTRLTVT.

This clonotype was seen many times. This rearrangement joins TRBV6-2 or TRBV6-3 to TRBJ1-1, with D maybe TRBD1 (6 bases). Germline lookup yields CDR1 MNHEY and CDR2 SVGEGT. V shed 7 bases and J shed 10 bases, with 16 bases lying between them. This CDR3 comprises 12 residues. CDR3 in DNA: TGTGCCAGCACCGGGGACACGCCGAGAGCTTTCTTT. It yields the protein CASTGDTPRAFF.